These T cell receptor beta chains were read from a single sample in a study of blood T cell repertoires in COVID-19. The assay was immunoSEQ multiplex PCR, and TCRdb's table has in-frame clones only and misses some. The repertoire consists of hundreds of thousands of clones, with about nine tenths occurring once and the leading ten covering approximately 1.5%. The sequencing sample was made of peripheral blood. The receptor source for this set is a woman in her twenties or thirties with active or convalescent COVID-19. CDR3s include the opening cysteine and the closing phenylalanine or tryptophan. The order of the fields is V gene, J gene, D gene, clone size, CDR3 DNA, CDR3 protein. The D gene is left open where the match is weak. Size values are once, few and many counts, or a class for expanded clones, and some rows have none.

v_call: TRBV7-9
j_call: TRBJ1-2
d_call: TRBD1
clone_size: -
cdr3_nt: TGTGCCAGCAGCTTAGAAGGGACAGAGCACCTCTATGGCTACACCTTC
cdr3_aa: CASSLEGTEHLYGYTF

v_call: TRBV29-1
j_call: TRBJ1-1
d_call: TRBD1
clone_size: -
cdr3_nt: TGCAGCGTAGACAGACAGGGAAACACTGAAGCTTTCTTT
cdr3_aa: CSVDRQGNTEAFF

v_call: TRBV5-4
j_call: TRBJ2-2
d_call: -
clone_size: once
cdr3_nt: TGTGCCAGCAGCTGGCGGGGCGGGGCCGGGGAGCTGTTTTTT
cdr3_aa: CASSWRGGAGELFF

v_call: TRBV2
j_call: TRBJ1-2
d_call: -
clone_size: -
cdr3_nt: TGTGCCAGCTTAGAGGCTGCCTATGGCTACACCTTC
cdr3_aa: CASLEAAYGYTF

v_call: TRBV6-5
j_call: TRBJ2-2
d_call: TRBD2
clone_size: few
cdr3_nt: TGTGCCAGCAAACTAGCGGGGAAAACCGGGGAGCTGTTTTTT
cdr3_aa: CASKLAGKTGELFF

v_call: TRBV3-1/TRBV3-2
j_call: TRBJ2-7
d_call: TRBD1
clone_size: -
cdr3_nt: TGTGCCAGCAGCCCCCGGACAGGCCCCCTATCCTTTTACGAGCAGTACTTC
cdr3_aa: CASSPRTGPLSFYEQYF

v_call: TRBV2
j_call: TRBJ2-5
d_call: -
clone_size: -
cdr3_nt: TGTGCCAGCAGTTTTCTGCGGGGACGGGAGACCCAGTACTTC
cdr3_aa: CASSFLRGRETQYF

v_call: TRBV19
j_call: TRBJ2-1
d_call: -
clone_size: -
cdr3_nt: TGTGCCAGTAGTATAGACCCTAGGCGCTCCTACAATGAGCAGTTCTTC
cdr3_aa: CASSIDPRRSYNEQFF

v_call: TRBV3-1/TRBV3-2
j_call: TRBJ2-3
d_call: -
clone_size: once
cdr3_nt: TGTGCCAGCAGCCAAGGCGGGAGCACAGATACGCAGTATTTT
cdr3_aa: CASSQGGSTDTQYF

v_call: TRBV5-1
j_call: TRBJ2-5
d_call: -
clone_size: -
cdr3_nt: TGCGCCAGCAGCTCCATAGGGGGTGGACAAGAGACCCAGTACTTC
cdr3_aa: CASSSIGGGQETQYF

v_call: TRBV2
j_call: TRBJ1-6
d_call: TRBD1
clone_size: few
cdr3_nt: TGTGCCAGCAGGTCCAGACAGGGGGCGAGCTCCTATAATTCACCCCTCCACTTT
cdr3_aa: CASRSRQGASSYNSPLHF

v_call: TRBV6-5
j_call: TRBJ1-2
d_call: TRBD1
clone_size: -
cdr3_nt: TGTGCCAGCAGTAGGACACAGGGGGCGCAGGGCTACACCTTC
cdr3_aa: CASSRTQGAQGYTF

v_call: TRBV10-3
j_call: TRBJ1-6
d_call: -
clone_size: -
cdr3_nt: TGTGCCATCAGGGACAAGACAGGAATGACTTCACCCCTCCACTTT
cdr3_aa: CAIRDKTGMTSPLHF

v_call: TRBV6-2/TRBV6-3
j_call: TRBJ2-7
d_call: -
clone_size: -
cdr3_nt: TGTGCCAGCAGTTATGGAGGGAACTACGAGCAGTACTTC
cdr3_aa: CASSYGGNYEQYF

v_call: TRBV3-1/TRBV3-2
j_call: TRBJ2-2
d_call: TRBD2
clone_size: -
cdr3_nt: TGTGCCAGCAGCCAAGATCGGGTACTAGCGGGAGTCCCACGGTCCGGGGAGCTGTTTTTT
cdr3_aa: CASSQDRVLAGVPRSGELFF

v_call: TRBV5-4
j_call: TRBJ1-2
d_call: -
clone_size: -
cdr3_nt: TGTGCCAGCAGCGGGGGGACGGGGCTAGGCTATGGCTACACCTTC
cdr3_aa: CASSGGTGLGYGYTF

v_call: TRBV29-1
j_call: TRBJ1-5
d_call: -
clone_size: -
cdr3_nt: TGCAGCATTGGCGACAATAGCAATCAGCCCCAGCATTTT
cdr3_aa: CSIGDNSNQPQHF

v_call: TRBV9
j_call: TRBJ2-7
d_call: -
clone_size: -
cdr3_nt: TGTGCCAGCAGCGTCCTCTCTATGGACGGGAACACCGAGCAGTACTTC
cdr3_aa: CASSVLSMDGNTEQYF

v_call: TRBV5-4
j_call: TRBJ1-2
d_call: -
clone_size: few
cdr3_nt: TGTGCCAGCAGCCCGGGACACGACTATGGCTACACCTTC
cdr3_aa: CASSPGHDYGYTF

v_call: TRBV5-1
j_call: TRBJ2-1
d_call: TRBD2
clone_size: -
cdr3_nt: TGCGCCAGCAGCTTGATATCGGTAGCGGGGCACAATGAGCAGTTCTTC
cdr3_aa: CASSLISVAGHNEQFF

v_call: TRBV5-8
j_call: TRBJ1-2
d_call: -
clone_size: -
cdr3_nt: TGTGCCAGCAGCTTCCCTAGGGAGGGCCTGATCTATGGCTACACCTTC
cdr3_aa: CASSFPREGLIYGYTF

v_call: TRBV25-1
j_call: TRBJ2-1
d_call: -
clone_size: -
cdr3_nt: TGTGCCAGCAGTCTACTACCCGGTGAGCAGTTCTTC
cdr3_aa: CASSLLPGEQFF

v_call: TRBV6-5
j_call: TRBJ1-1
d_call: -
clone_size: once
cdr3_nt: TGTGCCAGCAGTTACTCCAGGAACACTGAAGCTTTCTTT
cdr3_aa: CASSYSRNTEAFF

v_call: TRBV9
j_call: TRBJ2-7
d_call: -
clone_size: -
cdr3_nt: TGTGCCAGCAGCGTAGGCCCAGGGGACGAGCAGTACTTC
cdr3_aa: CASSVGPGDEQYF

v_call: TRBV7-7
j_call: TRBJ1-5
d_call: -
clone_size: -
cdr3_nt: TGTGCCAGCAGCCCCCTCCGTCAGGGTGGCAATCAGCCCCAGCATTTT
cdr3_aa: CASSPLRQGGNQPQHF

v_call: TRBV11-2
j_call: TRBJ2-7
d_call: TRBD1
clone_size: -
cdr3_nt: TGTGCCAGCAGCCCCTATGGCAGGGGGCTCTACGAGCAGTACTTC
cdr3_aa: CASSPYGRGLYEQYF

v_call: TRBV29-1
j_call: TRBJ1-1
d_call: -
clone_size: -
cdr3_nt: TGCAGCGCGTCTTTCGGGGTGGTGAACACTGAAGCTTTCTTT
cdr3_aa: CSASFGVVNTEAFF

v_call: TRBV15
j_call: TRBJ2-2
d_call: TRBD2
clone_size: -
cdr3_nt: TGTGCCACCAGCATACACTCCGGGACTAGCGGGGGGGAAGGGTACACCGGGGAGCTGTTTTTT
cdr3_aa: CATSIHSGTSGGEGYTGELFF

v_call: TRBV28
j_call: TRBJ1-1
d_call: -
clone_size: -
cdr3_nt: TGTGCCAGCAGCCCTCGAGGAGCCACTGAAGCTTTCTTT
cdr3_aa: CASSPRGATEAFF

v_call: TRBV7-9
j_call: TRBJ1-1
d_call: -
clone_size: once
cdr3_nt: TGTGCCAGCAGCCCGTTCGGGAGGAACACTGAAGCTTTCTTT
cdr3_aa: CASSPFGRNTEAFF

v_call: TRBV3-1/TRBV3-2
j_call: TRBJ1-1
d_call: -
clone_size: -
cdr3_nt: TGTGCCAGCAGCCCGGACTTAGACACTGAAGCTTTCTTT
cdr3_aa: CASSPDLDTEAFF

v_call: TRBV27
j_call: TRBJ2-1
d_call: -
clone_size: -
cdr3_nt: TGTGCCAGCAGTTTATCGGTGGGGGAGGACTCCTACAATGAGCAGTTCTTC
cdr3_aa: CASSLSVGEDSYNEQFF

v_call: TRBV7-9
j_call: TRBJ1-5
d_call: -
clone_size: -
cdr3_nt: TGTGCCAGCAGCTTAGGGACCAGGGGATCGGCCCAGCATTTT
cdr3_aa: CASSLGTRGSAQHF

v_call: TRBV5-1
j_call: TRBJ1-1
d_call: TRBD1
clone_size: -
cdr3_nt: TGCGCCAGCAGCCAAGGGGGACAGGGGGCCACTGAAGCTTTCTTT
cdr3_aa: CASSQGGQGATEAFF

v_call: TRBV10-2
j_call: TRBJ1-4
d_call: -
clone_size: once
cdr3_nt: TGCGCCAGCAGTGAGTCGATATACGGAAAACTGTTTTTT
cdr3_aa: CASSESIYGKLFF

v_call: TRBV13
j_call: TRBJ1-4
d_call: TRBD1
clone_size: -
cdr3_nt: TGTGCCAGCAGCCCAGGGACAGGATTTAATGAAAAACTGTTTTTT
cdr3_aa: CASSPGTGFNEKLFF

v_call: TRBV29-1
j_call: TRBJ1-2
d_call: -
clone_size: -
cdr3_nt: TGCAGCGTTGTCCGTGACACCCCGGACTTCTATGGCTACACCTTC
cdr3_aa: CSVVRDTPDFYGYTF

v_call: TRBV4-1
j_call: TRBJ1-5
d_call: TRBD1
clone_size: -
cdr3_nt: TGCGCCAGCAGCCAAGATTCAGGACAGGGCTATCAGCCCCAGCATTTT
cdr3_aa: CASSQDSGQGYQPQHF

v_call: TRBV5-6
j_call: TRBJ2-7
d_call: TRBD1
clone_size: -
cdr3_nt: TGTGCCAGCAGCTGGTCCCAGGGGGCTGATTACGAGCAGTACTTC
cdr3_aa: CASSWSQGADYEQYF

v_call: TRBV29-1
j_call: TRBJ1-2
d_call: -
clone_size: -
cdr3_nt: TGCAGCGTTGGGGGGGAGGGCGGCTACACCTTC
cdr3_aa: CSVGGEGGYTF

v_call: TRBV6-4
j_call: TRBJ1-1
d_call: TRBD1
clone_size: few
cdr3_nt: TGTGCCAGCAGTGACTCGACCAGGACAGGGGCTGAAGCTTTCTTT
cdr3_aa: CASSDSTRTGAEAFF

v_call: TRBV12-5
j_call: TRBJ2-3
d_call: -
clone_size: -
cdr3_nt: TGTGCTAGTGGTTTGGTACTGACAAATCAGTACACAGATACGCAGTATTTT
cdr3_aa: CASGLVLTNQYTDTQYF

v_call: TRBV2
j_call: TRBJ2-3
d_call: -
clone_size: once
cdr3_nt: TGTGCCAGCAGGACCCGCGGAGGGGGCGCGAAAGATACGCAGTATTTT
cdr3_aa: CASRTRGGGAKDTQYF

v_call: TRBV4-1
j_call: TRBJ1-2
d_call: -
clone_size: -
cdr3_nt: TGCGCCAGCAGCCAAGAATCGGTGTCTGGCTATGGCTACACCTTC
cdr3_aa: CASSQESVSGYGYTF

v_call: TRBV2
j_call: TRBJ2-2
d_call: TRBD1
clone_size: -
cdr3_nt: TGTGCCAGCTCTGCAAGACAGGGGGTATGGACCGGGGAGCTGTTTTTT
cdr3_aa: CASSARQGVWTGELFF

v_call: TRBV19
j_call: TRBJ1-2
d_call: -
clone_size: -
cdr3_nt: TGTGCCAGTAGGGCCGGGGGGGAACATGGCTACACCTTC
cdr3_aa: CASRAGGEHGYTF

v_call: TRBV5-4
j_call: TRBJ2-7
d_call: TRBD1
clone_size: -
cdr3_nt: TGTGCCAGCAGCGACCCGGGACAGGGGTTCCACGAGCAGTACTTC
cdr3_aa: CASSDPGQGFHEQYF

v_call: TRBV7-9
j_call: TRBJ1-2
d_call: TRBD1
clone_size: -
cdr3_nt: TGTGCCAGCAGCATCGACCCCGGGACAGTCTATGGCTACACCTTC
cdr3_aa: CASSIDPGTVYGYTF